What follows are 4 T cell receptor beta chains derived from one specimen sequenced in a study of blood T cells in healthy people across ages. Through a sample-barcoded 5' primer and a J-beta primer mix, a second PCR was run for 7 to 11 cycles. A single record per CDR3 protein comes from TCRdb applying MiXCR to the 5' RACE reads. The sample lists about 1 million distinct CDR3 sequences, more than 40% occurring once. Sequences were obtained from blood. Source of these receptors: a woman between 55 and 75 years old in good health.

CDR3 sequence: CSASPGTGGNSPLHF. The CDR3 DNA sequence: TGCAGTGCTAGCCCCGGGACAGGTGGTAATTCACCCCTCCACTTT. The chain is built from TRBV20-1 and TRBJ1-6; 8 positions agree with TRBD1. Trimming removed 3 bases from V and 6 bases from J; junction bases left unmatched: 7. The length of the CDR3 is 15 residues. Germline loops: CDR1 DFQATT, CDR2 SNEGSKA (reference sequence).

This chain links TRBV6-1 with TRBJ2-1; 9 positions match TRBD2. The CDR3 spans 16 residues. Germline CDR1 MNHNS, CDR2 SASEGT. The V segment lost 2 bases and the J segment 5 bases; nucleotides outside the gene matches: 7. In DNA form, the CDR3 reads TGTGCCAGCAGTGAATACGAGCGGGAGGCCAACAATGAGCAGTTCTTC. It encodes CASSEYEREANNEQFF.

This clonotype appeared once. Written as DNA, the CDR3 is TGTGCCGTGTGGCAGAGAACCACCGGGGAGCTGTTTTTT. This codes for CAVWQRTTGELFF. The gene calls are TRBV24-1 and TRBJ2-2; D is unclear. The V gene's germline CDR1 is KGHDR and CDR2 SFDVKD. Deletions cut 12 bases from V and 4 bases from J, with 14 bases between. CDR3 length: 13 amino acids.

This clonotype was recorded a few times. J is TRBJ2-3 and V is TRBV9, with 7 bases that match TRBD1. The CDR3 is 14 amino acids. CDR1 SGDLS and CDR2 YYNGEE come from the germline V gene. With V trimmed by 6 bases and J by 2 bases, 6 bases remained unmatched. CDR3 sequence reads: CASTQGPFTDTQYF. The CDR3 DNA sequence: TGTGCCAGCACACAGGGGCCCTTCACAGATACGCAGTATTTT.